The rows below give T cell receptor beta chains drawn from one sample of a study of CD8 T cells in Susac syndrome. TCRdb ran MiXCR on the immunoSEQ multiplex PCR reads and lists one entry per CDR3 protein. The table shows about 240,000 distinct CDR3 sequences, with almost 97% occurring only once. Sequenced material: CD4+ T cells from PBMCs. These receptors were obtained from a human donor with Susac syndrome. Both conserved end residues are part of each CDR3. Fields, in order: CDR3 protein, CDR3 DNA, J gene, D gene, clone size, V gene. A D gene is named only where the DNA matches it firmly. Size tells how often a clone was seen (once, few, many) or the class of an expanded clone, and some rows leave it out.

CAWSTVATNEKLFF,TGTGCCTGGAGTACAGTTGCAACTAATGAAAAACTGTTTTTT,TRBJ1-4,NA,NA,TRBV30
CASSFQGGGSYEQYF,TGTGCCAGCAGTTTTCAGGGAGGAGGCTCCTACGAGCAGTACTTC,TRBJ2-7,NA,NA,TRBV12-3/TRBV12-4
CAWSVRQGGEQYF,TGTGCCTGGAGTGTACGCCAGGGGGGCGAGCAGTACTTC,TRBJ2-7,NA,NA,TRBV30
CASSYEESDTQYF,TGTGCCAGCAGTTACGAGGAATCGGATACGCAGTATTTT,TRBJ2-3,NA,NA,TRBV6-2/TRBV6-3
CASSPNGRQGLNEQFF,TGTGCCAGCAGTCCGAACGGTCGTCAGGGGCTCAATGAGCAGTTCTTC,TRBJ2-1,NA,NA,TRBV2
CASSWTGPIYTF,TGTGCCAGCAGTTGGACAGGGCCGATCTACACCTTC,TRBJ1-2,TRBD1,NA,TRBV12-3/TRBV12-4
CASSLGVENTGELFF,TGTGCCAGCAGCCTGGGGGTAGAGAACACCGGGGAGCTGTTTTTT,TRBJ2-2,NA,NA,TRBV4-2
CASRGQNTGELFF,TGTGCCAGCAGGGGACAGAACACCGGGGAGCTGTTTTTT,TRBJ2-2,NA,few,TRBV28
CATSTENTIYF,TGTGCCACCAGCACTGAAAACACCATATATTTT,TRBJ1-3,NA,NA,TRBV15
CASSKLQTSGTYNEQFF,TGTGCCAGCTCAAAACTCCAGACTAGCGGAACTTACAATGAGCAGTTCTTC,TRBJ2-1,TRBD2,NA,TRBV28
CASSQELGLAGLETQYF,TGCGCCAGCAGCCAAGAGTTGGGGCTAGCGGGATTAGAGACCCAGTACTTC,TRBJ2-5,TRBD2,NA,TRBV4-1
CASRPTGAKNIQYF,TGCGCCAGCAGGCCGACAGGGGCCAAAAACATTCAGTACTTC,TRBJ2-4,TRBD1,few,TRBV5-1
CASSWTSGRGEQFF,TGCGCCAGCAGCTGGACTAGCGGGAGGGGTGAGCAGTTCTTC,TRBJ2-1,TRBD2,once,TRBV5-1
CASSFQVQTLNQPQHF,TGTGCCAGCAGCTTTCAGGTGCAAACGCTCAATCAGCCCCAGCATTTT,TRBJ1-5,NA,NA,TRBV7-3
CASRGPGGEYEQYF,TGTGCCAGCAGGGGACCAGGGGGCGAATACGAGCAGTACTTC,TRBJ2-7,TRBD1,once,TRBV12-3/TRBV12-4
CASSLLRTERSEAFF,TGTGCCAGCTCACTTCTTAGGACCGAACGTTCTGAAGCTTTCTTT,TRBJ1-1,NA,NA,TRBV18
CASSIVGQGAEAFF,TGTGCCAGCAGCATCGTCGGGCAGGGGGCTGAAGCTTTCTTT,TRBJ1-1,TRBD1,NA,TRBV3-1
CSARPTSGRAVSNTGELFF,TGCAGTGCTAGACCAACTAGCGGGAGGGCCGTTTCGAACACCGGGGAGCTGTTTTTT,TRBJ2-2,TRBD2,NA,TRBV20-1
CASSPSVGRTGYYGYTF,TGTGCCAGCAGCCCTTCCGTAGGCCGGACAGGCTACTATGGCTACACCTTC,TRBJ1-2,TRBD1,NA,TRBV13
CASSAPLAGPYEQYF,TGTGCCAGCAGCGCCCCTCTAGCGGGTCCCTACGAGCAGTACTTC,TRBJ2-7,TRBD2,NA,TRBV7-9
CASSSRGWFYEQYF,TGTGCCAGCAGTAGCAGGGGGTGGTTTTACGAGCAGTACTTC,TRBJ2-7,TRBD1,NA,TRBV27
CSASPVGTSGKLKNTGELFF,TGCAGTGCTAGCCCTGTGGGGACTAGCGGGAAGCTTAAGAACACCGGGGAGCTGTTTTTT,TRBJ2-2,TRBD2,NA,TRBV20-1
CSVENDRQDTQYF,TGCAGCGTTGAGAACGACAGGCAAGATACGCAGTATTTT,TRBJ2-3,NA,NA,TRBV29-1
CSVAEIGQPQHF,TGCAGCGTTGCCGAGATTGGGCAGCCCCAGCATTTT,TRBJ1-5,NA,NA,TRBV29-1
CASSPGLAAYEQYF,TGTGCCAGCTCACCAGGACTAGCAGCCTACGAGCAGTACTTC,TRBJ2-7,TRBD2,NA,TRBV18